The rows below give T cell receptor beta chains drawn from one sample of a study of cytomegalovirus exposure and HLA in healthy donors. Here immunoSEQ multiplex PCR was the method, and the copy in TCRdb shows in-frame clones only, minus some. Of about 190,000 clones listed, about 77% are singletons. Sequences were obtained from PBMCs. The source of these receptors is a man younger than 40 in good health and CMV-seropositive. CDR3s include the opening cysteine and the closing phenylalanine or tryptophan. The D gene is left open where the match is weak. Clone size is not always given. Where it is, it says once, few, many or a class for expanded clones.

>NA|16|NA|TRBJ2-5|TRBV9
TGTGCCAGCAGCGTAGGGGGGGGGCTCCACTCAGAGACCCAGTACTTC
CASSVGGGLHSETQYF
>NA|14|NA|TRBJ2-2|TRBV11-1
TGTGCCAGCAGCCCAACCAGGGTAACCGGGGAGCTGTTTTTT
CASSPTRVTGELFF
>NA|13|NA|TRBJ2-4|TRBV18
TGTGCCAGCTCACCACCGGGGGGTAGCATTCAGTACTTC
CASSPPGGSIQYF
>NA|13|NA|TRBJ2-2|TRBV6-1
TGTGCCAGCAGTGAAGGAGGGACCGGGGAGCTGTTTTTT
CASSEGGTGELFF
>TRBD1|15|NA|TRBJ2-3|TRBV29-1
TGCAGCGTTGAATTAGGGGGCAGGGCAACAGATACGCAGTATTTT
CSVELGGRATDTQYF
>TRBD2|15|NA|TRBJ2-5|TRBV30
TGTGCCTGGAGGGTGAGCGGACTAGCAGGAGAGACCCAGTACTTC
CAWRVSGLAGETQYF
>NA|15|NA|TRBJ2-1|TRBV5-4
TGTGCCAGCAGCTTTATCGGGAGCTCCTACAATGAGCAGTTCTTC
CASSFIGSSYNEQFF
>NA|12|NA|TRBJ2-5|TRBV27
TGTGCCAGCAGCTCATACGGGGAGACCCAGTACTTC
CASSSYGETQYF
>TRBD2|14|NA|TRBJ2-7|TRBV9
TGTGCCAGCAGCTTGACTAGCGGCAGGGGCGAGCAGTACTTC
CASSLTSGRGEQYF
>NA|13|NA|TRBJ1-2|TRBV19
TGTGCCAGTACTCAGGGCCGAAACTATGGCTACACCTTC
CASTQGRNYGYTF
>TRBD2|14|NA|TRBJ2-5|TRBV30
TGTGCCTGGAGATCGGGGGGGCTGGTGGAGACCCAGTACTTC
CAWRSGGLVETQYF
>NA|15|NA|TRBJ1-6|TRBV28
TGTGCCAGCAGTCCCCCTGGGGGGTTGAATTCACCCCTCCACTTT
CASSPPGGLNSPLHF
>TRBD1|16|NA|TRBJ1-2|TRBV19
TGTGCCAGTATCCCACGCCGAGACAGGGGCCACTATGGCTACACCTTC
CASIPRRDRGHYGYTF
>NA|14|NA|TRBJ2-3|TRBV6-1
TGTGCCAGCAGGAGGGGGGGGGCGGGAGATACGCAGTATTTT
CASRRGGAGDTQYF
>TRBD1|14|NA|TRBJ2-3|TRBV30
TGTGCCTGGAGTGAAGGCAGGGGGCTGAATACGCAGTATTTT
CAWSEGRGLNTQYF
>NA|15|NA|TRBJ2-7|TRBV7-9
TGTGCCAGCAGCTCTCCGACAAGGGGGAGCTACGAGCAGTACTTC
CASSSPTRGSYEQYF
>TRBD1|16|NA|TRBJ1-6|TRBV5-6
TGTGCCAGCAGCTCACGGACAGGCCATTATAATTCACCCCTCCACTTT
CASSSRTGHYNSPLHF
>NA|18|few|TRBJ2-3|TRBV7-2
TGTGCCAGCAGCTTACATTGGGGCAGGGGCCCTAGCACAGATACGCAGTATTTT
CASSLHWGRGPSTDTQYF
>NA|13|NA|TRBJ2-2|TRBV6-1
TGTGCCAGCAGTAGAACTAGCACCGGGGAGCTGTTTTTT
CASSRTSTGELFF
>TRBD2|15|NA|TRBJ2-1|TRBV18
TGTGCCAGCTCACTATATAAAGCGGGAGGGTATGAGCAGTTCTTC
CASSLYKAGGYEQFF
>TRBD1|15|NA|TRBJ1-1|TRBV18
TGTGCCAGCTCACTACCGGGACAGTGGAACACTGAAGCTTTCTTT
CASSLPGQWNTEAFF
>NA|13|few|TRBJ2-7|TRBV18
TGTGCCAGCTCCTGGGCAGAGTCCTACGAGCAGTACTTC
CASSWAESYEQYF
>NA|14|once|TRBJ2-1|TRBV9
TGTGCCAGCAGCTCCCAGGGGAGGGTCAATGAGCAGTTCTTC
CASSSQGRVNEQFF